This TCR beta chain was sequenced for a study of OX40 agonist ivuxolimab in advanced cancers. Study-wide background: Patients undergoing dose escalation presented with hepatocellular carcinoma, melanoma, renal cell or head and neck cancer. In three patients, partial responses were observed, one with hepatocellular carcinoma and two with cutaneous melanoma.

Collection of blood occurred at baseline, at cycle 4 day 1, and at cycle 7 day 1. Measured with immunoSEQ multiplex PCR; TCRdb has only the in-frame clones, and not every one. The table records about 66,000 clones, roughly 77% of them present only once. V shed 4 bases and J shed 1 base, with 14 bases lying between them. This CDR3 contains 16 residues. CDR1 and CDR2 from the germline V gene are SGHRS and YFSETQ. This clone has a single count. The chain links TRBV5-1 to TRBJ2-2; D is possibly TRBD1 (8 bases). The receptor was derived from an adult with an advanced solid tumor such as melanoma, head and neck, liver or kidney cancer. This material consisted of CD4+ or CD8+ T cells sorted from blood, taken in a trial of the OX40 agonist ivuxolimab. The CDR3 nucleotides are TGCGCCAGCAGCCCCGGGGGGACAGGGAACACCGGGGAGCTGTTTTTT. Encoded protein: CASSPGGTGNTGELFF.